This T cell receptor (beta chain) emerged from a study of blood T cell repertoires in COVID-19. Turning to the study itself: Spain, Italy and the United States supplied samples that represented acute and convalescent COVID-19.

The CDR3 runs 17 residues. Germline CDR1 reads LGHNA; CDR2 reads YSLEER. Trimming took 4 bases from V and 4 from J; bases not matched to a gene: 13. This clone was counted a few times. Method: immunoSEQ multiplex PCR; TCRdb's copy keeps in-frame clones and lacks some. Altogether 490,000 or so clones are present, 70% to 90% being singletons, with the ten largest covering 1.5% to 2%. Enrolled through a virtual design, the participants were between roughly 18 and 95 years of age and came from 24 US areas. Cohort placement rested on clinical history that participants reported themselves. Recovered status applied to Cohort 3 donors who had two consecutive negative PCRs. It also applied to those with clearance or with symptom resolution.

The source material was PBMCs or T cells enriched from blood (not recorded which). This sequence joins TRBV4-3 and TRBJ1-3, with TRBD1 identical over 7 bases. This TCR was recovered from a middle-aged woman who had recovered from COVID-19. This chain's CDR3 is CASSRPATGDTGNTIYF. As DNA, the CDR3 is TGCGCCAGCAGCCGTCCCGCCACAGGGGATACAGGAAACACCATATATTTT.